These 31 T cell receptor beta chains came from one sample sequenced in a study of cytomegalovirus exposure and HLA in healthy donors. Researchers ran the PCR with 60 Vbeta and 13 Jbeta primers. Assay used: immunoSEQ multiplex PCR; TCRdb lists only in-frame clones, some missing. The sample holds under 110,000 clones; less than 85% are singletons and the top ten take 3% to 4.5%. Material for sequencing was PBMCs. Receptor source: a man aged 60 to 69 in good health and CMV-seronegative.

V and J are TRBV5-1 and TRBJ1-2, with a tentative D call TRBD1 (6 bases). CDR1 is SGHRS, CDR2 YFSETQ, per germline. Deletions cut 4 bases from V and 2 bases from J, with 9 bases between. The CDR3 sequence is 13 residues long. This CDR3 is CASSRDTNYGYTF. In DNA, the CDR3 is TGCGCCAGCAGCCGGGACACCAACTATGGCTACACCTTC.

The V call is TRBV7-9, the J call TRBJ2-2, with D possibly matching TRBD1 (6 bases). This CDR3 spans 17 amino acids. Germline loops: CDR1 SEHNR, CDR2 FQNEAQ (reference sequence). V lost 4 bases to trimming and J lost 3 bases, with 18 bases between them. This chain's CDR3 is CASSSGLQGRYTGELFF. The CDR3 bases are TGTGCCAGCAGCTCGGGGTTACAGGGAAGATACACCGGGGAGCTGTTTTTT.

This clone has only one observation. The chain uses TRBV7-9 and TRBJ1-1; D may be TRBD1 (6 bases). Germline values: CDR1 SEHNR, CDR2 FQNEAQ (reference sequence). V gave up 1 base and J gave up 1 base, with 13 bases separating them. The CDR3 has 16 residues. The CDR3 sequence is CASSLGRGHANTEAFF. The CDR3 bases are TGTGCCAGCAGCTTAGGTCGGGGACACGCGAACACTGAAGCTTTCTTT.

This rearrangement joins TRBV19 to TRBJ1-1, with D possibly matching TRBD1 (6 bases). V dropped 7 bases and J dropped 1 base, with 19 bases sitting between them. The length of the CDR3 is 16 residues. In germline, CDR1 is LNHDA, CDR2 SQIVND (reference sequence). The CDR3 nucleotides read TGTGCCAGTACTCCGGGGGGGGGCGCTAGGAACACTGAAGCTTTCTTT. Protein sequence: CASTPGGGARNTEAFF.

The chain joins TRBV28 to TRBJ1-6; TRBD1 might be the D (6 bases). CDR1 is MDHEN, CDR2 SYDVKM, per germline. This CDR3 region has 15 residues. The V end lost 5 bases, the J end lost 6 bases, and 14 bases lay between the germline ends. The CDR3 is CASSTPGGTNSPLHF. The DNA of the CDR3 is TGTGCCAGCAGTACCCCGGGGGGCACTAATTCACCCCTCCACTTT.

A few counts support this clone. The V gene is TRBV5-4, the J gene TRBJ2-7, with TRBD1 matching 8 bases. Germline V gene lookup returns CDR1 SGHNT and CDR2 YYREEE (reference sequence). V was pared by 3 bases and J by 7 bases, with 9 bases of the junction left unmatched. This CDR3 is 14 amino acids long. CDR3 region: CASSSKTGAGEQYV. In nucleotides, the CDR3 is TGTGCCAGCAGCTCCAAGACAGGGGCGGGGGAGCAGTACGTC.

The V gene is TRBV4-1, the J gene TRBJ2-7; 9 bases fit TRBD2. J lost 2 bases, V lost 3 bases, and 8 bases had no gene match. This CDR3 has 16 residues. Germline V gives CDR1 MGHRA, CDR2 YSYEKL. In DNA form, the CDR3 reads TGCGCCAGCAGCCATCGAGCGGGGGGACAAACCTACGAGCAGTACTTC. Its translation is CASSHRAGGQTYEQYF.

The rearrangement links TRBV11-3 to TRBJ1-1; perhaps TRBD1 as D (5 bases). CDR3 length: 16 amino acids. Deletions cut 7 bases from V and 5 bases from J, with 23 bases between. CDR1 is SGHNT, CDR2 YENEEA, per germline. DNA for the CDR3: TGTGCCAGCATCGGGGGGTTTGACTGGAGGGTTACTGAAGCTTTCTTT. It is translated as CASIGGFDWRVTEAFF.

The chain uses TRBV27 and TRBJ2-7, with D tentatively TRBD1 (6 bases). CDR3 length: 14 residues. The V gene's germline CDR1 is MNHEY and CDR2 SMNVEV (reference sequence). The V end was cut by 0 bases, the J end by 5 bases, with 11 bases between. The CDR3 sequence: CASSLSAGVNEQYV. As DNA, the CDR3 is TGTGCCAGCAGTTTATCGGCAGGGGTGAACGAGCAGTACGTC.

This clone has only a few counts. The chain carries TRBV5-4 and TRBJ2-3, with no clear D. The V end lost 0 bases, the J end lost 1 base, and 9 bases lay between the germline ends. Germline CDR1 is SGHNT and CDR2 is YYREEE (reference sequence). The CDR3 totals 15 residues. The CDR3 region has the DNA TGTGCCAGCAGCTTGGGCTACCCCGGCACAGATACGCAGTATTTT. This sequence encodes CASSLGYPGTDTQYF.

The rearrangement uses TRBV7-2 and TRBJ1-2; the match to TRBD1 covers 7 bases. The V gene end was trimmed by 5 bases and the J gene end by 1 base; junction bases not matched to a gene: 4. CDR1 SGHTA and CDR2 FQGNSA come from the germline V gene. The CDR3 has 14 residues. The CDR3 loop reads CASSPRQGNYGYTF. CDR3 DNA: TGTGCCAGCAGCCCGCGACAGGGTAACTATGGCTACACCTTC.

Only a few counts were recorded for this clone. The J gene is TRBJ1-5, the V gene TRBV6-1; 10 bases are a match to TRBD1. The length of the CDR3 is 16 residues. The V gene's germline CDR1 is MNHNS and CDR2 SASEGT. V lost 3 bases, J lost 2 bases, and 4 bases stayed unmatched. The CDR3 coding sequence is TGTGCCAGCAGTGACGACAGGGGGCTGGGCAATCAGCCCCAGCATTTT. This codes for CASSDDRGLGNQPQHF.

Written as DNA, the CDR3 is TGTGCCAGCAGTGAACAGGGGGGTCAGCCCCAGCATTTT. The encoded protein is CASSEQGGQPQHF. V usage is TRBV6-4 and J usage is TRBJ1-5, with TRBD1 identical over 8 bases. Unmatched junction bases numbered 1, after V lost 3 bases and J lost 6 bases. In germline, CDR1 is MRHNA, CDR2 SNTAGT. There are 13 residues in the CDR3.

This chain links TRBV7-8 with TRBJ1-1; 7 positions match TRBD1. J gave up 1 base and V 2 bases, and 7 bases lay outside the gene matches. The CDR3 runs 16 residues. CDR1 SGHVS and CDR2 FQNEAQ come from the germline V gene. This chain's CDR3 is CASSLLMGQKNTEAFF. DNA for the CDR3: TGTGCCAGCAGCTTATTGATGGGACAGAAGAACACTGAAGCTTTCTTT. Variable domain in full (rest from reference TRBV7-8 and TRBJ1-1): GAGVSQSPRYKVAKRGQDVALRCDPISGHVSLFWYQQALGQGPEFLTYFQNEAQLDKSGLPSDRFFAERPEGSVSTLKIQRTQQEDSAVYLCASSLLMGQKNTEAFFGQGTRLTVV.

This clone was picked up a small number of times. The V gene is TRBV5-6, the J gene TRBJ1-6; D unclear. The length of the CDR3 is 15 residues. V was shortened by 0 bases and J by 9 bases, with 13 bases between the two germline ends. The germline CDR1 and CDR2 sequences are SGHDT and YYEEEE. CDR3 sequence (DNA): TGTGCCAGCAGCTTGGGTGCAGGTTTGGGTTCACCCCTCCACTTT. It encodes CASSLGAGLGSPLHF.

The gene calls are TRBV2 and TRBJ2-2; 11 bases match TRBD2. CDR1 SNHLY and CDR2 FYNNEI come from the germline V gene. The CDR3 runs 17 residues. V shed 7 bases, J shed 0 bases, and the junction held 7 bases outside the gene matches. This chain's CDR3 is CASKRGTSGTNTGELFF. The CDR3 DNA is TGTGCCAGCAAGCGCGGGACTAGCGGTACGAACACCGGGGAGCTGTTTTTT.

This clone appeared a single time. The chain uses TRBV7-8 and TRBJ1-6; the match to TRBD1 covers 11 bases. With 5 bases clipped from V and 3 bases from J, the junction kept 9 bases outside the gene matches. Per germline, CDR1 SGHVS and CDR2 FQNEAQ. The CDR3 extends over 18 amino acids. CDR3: CASSTRDRGVSYNSPLHF. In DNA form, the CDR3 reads TGTGCCAGCAGCACCCGGGACAGGGGGGTTAGCTATAATTCACCCCTCCACTTT. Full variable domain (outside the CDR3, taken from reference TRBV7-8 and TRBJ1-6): GAGVSQSPRYKVAKRGQDVALRCDPISGHVSLFWYQQALGQGPEFLTYFQNEAQLDKSGLPSDRFFAERPEGSVSTLKIQRTQQEDSAVYLCASSTRDRGVSYNSPLHFGNGTRLTVT.

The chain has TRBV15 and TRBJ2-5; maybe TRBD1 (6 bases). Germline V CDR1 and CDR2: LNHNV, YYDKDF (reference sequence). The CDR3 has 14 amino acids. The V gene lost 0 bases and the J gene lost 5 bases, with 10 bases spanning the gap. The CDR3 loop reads CATSRDNRAETQYF. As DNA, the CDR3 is TGTGCCACCAGCAGAGATAACAGGGCCGAGACCCAGTACTTC.

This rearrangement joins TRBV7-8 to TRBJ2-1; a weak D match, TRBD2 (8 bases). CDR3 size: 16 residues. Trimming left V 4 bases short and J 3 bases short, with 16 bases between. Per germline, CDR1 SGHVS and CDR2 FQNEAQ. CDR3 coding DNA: TGTGCCAGCAGCTCACGGGAGGGACAGAGCTACAATGAGCAGTTCTTC. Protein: CASSSREGQSYNEQFF.

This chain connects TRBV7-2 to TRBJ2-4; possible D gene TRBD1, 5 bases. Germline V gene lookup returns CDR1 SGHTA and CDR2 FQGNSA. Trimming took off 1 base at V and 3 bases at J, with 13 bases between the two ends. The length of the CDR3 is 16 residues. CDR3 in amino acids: CASSLVGNQGKNIQYF. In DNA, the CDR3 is TGTGCCAGCAGCTTAGTGGGAAATCAGGGCAAAAACATTCAGTACTTC.

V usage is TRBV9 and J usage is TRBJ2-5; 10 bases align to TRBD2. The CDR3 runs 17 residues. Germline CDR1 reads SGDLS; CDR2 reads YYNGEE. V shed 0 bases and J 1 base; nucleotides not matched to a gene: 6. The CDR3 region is CASSVGRTSGFQETQYF. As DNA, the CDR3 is TGTGCCAGCAGCGTAGGAAGGACTAGCGGATTCCAAGAGACCCAGTACTTC.

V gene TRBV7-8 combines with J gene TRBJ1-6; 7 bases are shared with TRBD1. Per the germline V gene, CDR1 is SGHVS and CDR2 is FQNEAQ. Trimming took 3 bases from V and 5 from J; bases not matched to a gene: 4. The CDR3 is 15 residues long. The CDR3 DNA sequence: TGTGCCAGCAGCTTCTCGCAGGGGGATAATTCACCCCTCCACTTT. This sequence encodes CASSFSQGDNSPLHF.

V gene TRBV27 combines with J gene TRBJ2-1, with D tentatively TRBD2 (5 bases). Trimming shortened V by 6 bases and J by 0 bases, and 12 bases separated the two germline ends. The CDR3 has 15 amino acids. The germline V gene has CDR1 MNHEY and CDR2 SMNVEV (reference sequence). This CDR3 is CASRLGVDSYNEQFF. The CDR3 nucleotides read TGTGCCAGCAGGCTCGGGGTAGACTCCTACAATGAGCAGTTCTTC.

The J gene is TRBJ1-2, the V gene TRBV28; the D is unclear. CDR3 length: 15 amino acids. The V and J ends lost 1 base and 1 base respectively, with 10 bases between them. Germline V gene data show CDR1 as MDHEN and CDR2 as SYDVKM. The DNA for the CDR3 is TGTGCCAGCAGTTTATTAGTCGGTGGTAACTATGGCTACACCTTC. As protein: CASSLLVGGNYGYTF.

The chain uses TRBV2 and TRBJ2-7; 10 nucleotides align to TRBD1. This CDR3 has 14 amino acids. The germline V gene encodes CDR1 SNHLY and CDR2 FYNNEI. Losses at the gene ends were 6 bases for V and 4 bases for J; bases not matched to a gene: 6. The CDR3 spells CASSRDRGLYEQYF. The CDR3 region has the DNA TGTGCCAGCAGCAGAGACAGGGGGCTATACGAGCAGTACTTC.

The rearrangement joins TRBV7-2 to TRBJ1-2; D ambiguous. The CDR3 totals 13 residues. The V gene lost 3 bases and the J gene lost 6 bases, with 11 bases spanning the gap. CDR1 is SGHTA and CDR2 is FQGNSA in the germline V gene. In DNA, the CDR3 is TGTGCCAGCAGCTTGAATGCGGGAGATGGCTACACCTTC. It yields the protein CASSLNAGDGYTF. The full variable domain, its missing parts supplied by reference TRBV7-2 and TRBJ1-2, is GAGVSQSPSNKVTEKGKDVELRCDPISGHTALYWYRQSLGQGLEFLIYFQGNSAPDKSGLPSDRFSAERTGGSVSTLTIQRTQQEDSAVYLCASSLNAGDGYTFGSGTRLTVV.

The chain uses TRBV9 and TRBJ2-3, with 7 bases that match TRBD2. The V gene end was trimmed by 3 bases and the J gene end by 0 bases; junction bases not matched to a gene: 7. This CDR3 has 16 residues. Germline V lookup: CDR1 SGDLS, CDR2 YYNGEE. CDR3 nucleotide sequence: TGTGCCAGCAGCGGGCGACTAGCATCTAGCACAGATACGCAGTATTTT. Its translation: CASSGRLASSTDTQYF.

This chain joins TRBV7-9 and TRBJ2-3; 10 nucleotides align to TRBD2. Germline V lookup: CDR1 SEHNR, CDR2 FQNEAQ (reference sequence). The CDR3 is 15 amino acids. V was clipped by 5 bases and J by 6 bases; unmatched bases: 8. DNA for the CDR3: TGTGCCAGCAGCAAGAGCGGGGGGGCGAGGGATACGCAGTATTTT. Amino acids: CASSKSGGARDTQYF.

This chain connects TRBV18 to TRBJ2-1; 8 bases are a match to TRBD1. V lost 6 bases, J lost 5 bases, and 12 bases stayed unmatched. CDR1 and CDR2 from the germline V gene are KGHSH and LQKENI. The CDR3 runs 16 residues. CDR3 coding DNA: TGTGCCAGCTCGCCGCGGACAGGGAGCCTGAACAATGAGCAGTTCTTC. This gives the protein CASSPRTGSLNNEQFF.

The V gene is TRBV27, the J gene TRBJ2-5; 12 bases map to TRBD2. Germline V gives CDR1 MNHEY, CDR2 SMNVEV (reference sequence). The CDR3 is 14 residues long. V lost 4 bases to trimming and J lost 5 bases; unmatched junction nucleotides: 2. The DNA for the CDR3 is TGTGCCAGCAGTTCACTAGCGGGGGGCGAGACCCAGTACTTC. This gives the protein CASSSLAGGETQYF.

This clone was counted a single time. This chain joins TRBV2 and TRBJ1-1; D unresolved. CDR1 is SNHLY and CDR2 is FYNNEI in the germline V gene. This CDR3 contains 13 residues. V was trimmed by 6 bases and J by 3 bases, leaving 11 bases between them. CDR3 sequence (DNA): TGTGCCAGCAGGGGCCCAGATTACACTGAAGCTTTCTTT. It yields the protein CASRGPDYTEAFF.